This TCR beta chain appears in the sequencing data of a study of CD8 T cells in ankylosing spondylitis (dated by TCRdb to 2016 to 2017). The study in broad terms: The study set out to find disease-linked TCR variants by profiling T cell receptor beta repertoires in ankylosing spondylitis patients and healthy donors. The full study cohort was made up of about 25 ankylosing spondylitis patients and 108 healthy donors. Samples of peripheral blood were taken, and for ankylosing spondylitis patients, synovial fluid was collected as well. Study-level results and caveats: According to the report, matched synovial fluid samples from ankylosing spondylitis patients were significantly enriched for the disease-linked clones. Some TCR beta motif variants had previously been reported in synovial fluid and blood of reactive arthritis patients, which suggested common disease-initiation mechanisms. Blood from ankylosing spondylitis patients appeared to be characterized by a TCR beta motif made up of under ten highly homologous amino acid variants. The disease-linked clones showed a CD8+ phenotype and occurred at relatively low frequencies in peripheral blood.

Sequencing was performed on an Illumina HiSeq 2500. Quantitative 5'-RACE with molecular barcodes was the method used to prepare the TCR beta libraries. The study's processing was this. Disease-linked TCR variants were identified with a new computational method built on a probabilistic model of VDJ rearrangement. TCRdb handled the public reads itself, with Q25 trimming in fastp and clone calling in MiXCR, and kept productive beta chains. Every distinct CDR3 protein forms one entry, paired with its most common genes and DNA. It is TCRdb's table, rather than the study itself, that gives the V and J calls and clone size. This sample has more than 150,000 distinct CDR3 sequences in its table, and about 13% of those were observed once. The ten most abundant clones make up 15% to 20% of the sample. Its CDR3 holds 16 amino acids, cysteine through phenylalanine. Just the 48-base CDR3 DNA is kept, in frame starting at base 1. From the germline V gene, CDR1 is WSHSY and CDR2 is SAAADI. V trim: 7 bases; J trim: 4 bases; unmatched bases: 9.

This clonotype was counted between two and nine times. Its antigen remains unidentified. Base-call qualities are not available, and no considerably larger clone is one nucleotide away. Sequencing used blood, either unsorted or a sorted T cell fraction (not recorded which). Recombination connected TRBV10-2 to TRBJ2-1; the junction holds 11 bases that match TRBD1. This sequence was found in a male donor with ankylosing spondylitis or in good health (not recorded which). The bases read TGCGCCAGCACAATAGGAGGGGACAGGGGGTACAATGAGCAGTTCTTC. It is translated as CASTIGGDRGYNEQFF.